This T cell receptor beta chain originates from a study of CD8 T cells in Susac syndrome. About this clonotype: Its matching antigen is unknown.

TCR beta from blood CD8+ and CD4+ T cells was sequenced. TEMRA cells were FACS-enriched and CD8+ and CD4+ T cells negatively isolated. It was with random hexamers that 0.5 to 1 ug RNA was reverse transcribed. immunoSEQ multiplex PCR amplified TCR beta CDR3 across 54 Vbeta, 13 Jbeta. One entry per CDR3 protein, called by TCRdb with MiXCR from the immunoSEQ multiplex PCR reads. The sample has 300,000 or so distinct CDR3 sequences; 92% are singletons. V lost 3 bases to trimming and J lost 4 bases, with 11 bases between them. This CDR3 has 14 residues. General study findings and limits: The authors acknowledged that their TCR sequencing and HLA analysis involved a relatively small number of individuals.

Material for sequencing was CD4+ T cells from PBMCs. The source is a human donor with multiple sclerosis. This chain joins TRBV12-3 or TRBV12-4 and TRBJ2-3, with D possibly being TRBD1 (5 bases). Here the CDR3 reads CASSLGRAADTQYF. In DNA form, the CDR3 reads TGTGCCAGCAGTTTGGGCAGGGCTGCAGATACGCAGTATTTT.